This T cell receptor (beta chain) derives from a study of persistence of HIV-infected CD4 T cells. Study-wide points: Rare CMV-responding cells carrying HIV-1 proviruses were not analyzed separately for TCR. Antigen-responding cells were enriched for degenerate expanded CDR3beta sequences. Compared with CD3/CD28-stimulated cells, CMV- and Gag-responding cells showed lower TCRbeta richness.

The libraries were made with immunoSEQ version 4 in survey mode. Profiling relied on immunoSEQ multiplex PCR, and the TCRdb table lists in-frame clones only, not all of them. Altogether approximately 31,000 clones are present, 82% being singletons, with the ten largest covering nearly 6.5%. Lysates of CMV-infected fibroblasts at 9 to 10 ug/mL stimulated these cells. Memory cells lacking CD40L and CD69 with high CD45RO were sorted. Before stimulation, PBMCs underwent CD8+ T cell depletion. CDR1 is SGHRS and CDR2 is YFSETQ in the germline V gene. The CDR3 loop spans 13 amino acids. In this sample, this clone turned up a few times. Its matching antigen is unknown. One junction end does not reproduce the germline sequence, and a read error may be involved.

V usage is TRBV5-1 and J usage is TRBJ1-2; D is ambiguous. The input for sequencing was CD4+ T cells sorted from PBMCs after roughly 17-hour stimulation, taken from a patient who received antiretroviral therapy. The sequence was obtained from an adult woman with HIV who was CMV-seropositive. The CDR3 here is CASSSGVNYGYTF. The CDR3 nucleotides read TGCGCCAGTAGCTCAGGCGTTAACTATGGCTACACCTTC. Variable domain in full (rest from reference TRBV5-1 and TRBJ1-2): KAGVTQTPRYLIKTRGQQVTLSCSPISGHRSVSWYQQTPGQGLQFLFEYFSETQRNKGNFPGRFSGRQFSNSRSEMNVSTLELGDSALYLCASSSGVNYGYTFGSGTRLTVV.